A single sample is the source of the 25 T cell receptor beta chains below, sequenced in a study of CD8+ T cells in alopecia areata. Treatment: oral pan-JAK inhibitor, 5-10 mg twice daily. Following extraction, RNA underwent reverse transcription to cDNA, which served as the sequencing template. Generated by immunoSEQ multiplex PCR, the TCRdb table keeps only in-frame clones and is missing some. Of hundreds of thousands of clones listed, 45% to 70% were seen once; the top ten hold around 0.92%. Source: CD4+ T cells sorted from blood, taken at approximately week 51, from a patient treated with tofacitinib. These receptors were collected from a human donor with alopecia areata.

This clone was detected only a few times. The CDR3 nucleotides read TGCAGCGTTGGGGACAGGGGGGGAGAGACCCAGTACTTC. Translated: CSVGDRGGETQYF. The rearrangement links TRBV29-1 to TRBJ2-5; 11 nucleotides align to TRBD1. Trimming took 4 bases from V and 4 from J; bases not matched to a gene: 2. The germline V gene encodes CDR1 SQVTM and CDR2 ANQGSEA. The CDR3 runs to 13 residues.

This chain uses TRBV5-6 with TRBJ2-6, with D possibly TRBD2 on 6 matching bases. This CDR3 comprises 17 residues. Trimming pared 0 bases from V and 0 bases from J, leaving 10 bases between. From germline, CDR1 is SGHDT and CDR2 YYEEEE. The CDR3 sequence is CASSLAGGISGANVLTF. DNA for the CDR3: TGTGCCAGCAGCTTGGCTGGGGGGATCTCTGGGGCCAACGTCCTGACTTTC. Filled out from reference TRBV5-6 and TRBJ2-6, the complete variable domain reads DAGVTQSPTHLIKTRGQQVTLRCSPKSGHDTVSWYQQALGQGPQFIFQYYEEEERQRGNFPDRFSGHQFPNYSSELNVNALLLGDSALYLCASSLAGGISGANVLTFGAGSRLTVL.

This chain joins TRBV7-2 and TRBJ2-7, with 7 bases aligning to TRBD2. Germline CDR1 and CDR2: SGHTA and FQGNSA. CDR3 length: 15 amino acids. The junction had 12 bases not matched to a gene; V was cut back by 5 bases and J by 5 bases. The CDR3, as DNA: TGTGCCAGCAGCCCCGGGTTGGCGGGGGTCAACGAGCAGTACTTC. The encoded protein is CASSPGLAGVNEQYF.

This chain joins TRBV7-2 and TRBJ1-1; D is unclear. From germline, CDR1 is SGHTA and CDR2 FQGNSA. Trimming stripped 2 bases from V and 1 base from J, with 5 bases between. This CDR3 is 13 amino acids long. CDR3 sequence: CASSLFPNTEAFF. The CDR3 region has the DNA TGTGCCAGCAGCTTATTCCCGAACACTGAAGCTTTCTTT. Variable domain in full (rest from reference TRBV7-2 and TRBJ1-1): GAGVSQSPSNKVTEKGKDVELRCDPISGHTALYWYRQSLGQGLEFLIYFQGNSAPDKSGLPSDRFSAERTGGSVSTLTIQRTQQEDSAVYLCASSLFPNTEAFFGQGTRLTVV.

This clone has more than one count but fewer than ten. V gene TRBV30 combines with J gene TRBJ2-5, with 9 bases aligning to TRBD1. There are 15 residues in the CDR3. V dropped 0 bases and J dropped 1; count of bases not matched to a gene: 3. The V gene's germline CDR1 is GTSNPN and CDR2 SVGIG (reference sequence). Here the CDR3 DNA reads TGTGCCTGGAGTGTTGTACAGGGGGCCCAAGAGACCCAGTACTTC. Translated: CAWSVVQGAQETQYF.

V usage is TRBV7-9 and J usage is TRBJ2-7, with unresolved D. Trimming removed 0 bases at V and 0 bases at J, with 21 bases between. This CDR3 is built from 19 residues. CDR1 is SEHNR and CDR2 is FQNEAQ in the germline V gene (reference sequence). This CDR3 is CASSLALRQAPPSSYEQYF. As DNA, the CDR3 is TGTGCCAGCAGCTTAGCGCTTAGGCAGGCACCACCCAGCTCCTACGAGCAGTACTTC. The full variable domain, completed using reference TRBV7-9 and TRBJ2-7, is DTGVSQNPRHKITKRGQNVTFRCDPISEHNRLYWYRQTLGQGPEFLTYFQNEAQLEKSRLLSDRFSAERPKGSFSTLEIQRTEQGDSAMYLCASSLALRQAPPSSYEQYFGPGTRLTVT.

The CDR3 region has the DNA TGTGCCAGACTGGGGCAGGGGGCGGACAATGAGCAGTTCTTC. Protein sequence: CARLGQGADNEQFF. The J gene is TRBJ2-1, the V gene TRBV30, with 8 bases identical to TRBD1. Germline-derived CDR1 and CDR2 are GTSNPN and SVGIG (reference sequence). CDR3 size: 14 residues. J gave up 5 bases and V 8 bases, and 11 bases lay outside the gene matches.

This clone was detected only a few times. This chain joins TRBV4-3 and TRBJ2-2; tentative D call: TRBD2 (6 bases). The germline CDR1 and CDR2 sequences are LGHNA and YSLEER. V lost 0 bases and J lost 6, with 11 bases in between. CDR3 length equals 15 residues. CDR3: CASSQDFTSPGELFF. The CDR3 DNA reads as TGCGCCAGCAGCCAAGATTTCACTAGCCCCGGGGAGCTGTTTTTT.

To note about this clone: At one of its ends the junction is not consistent with the germline gene, which may arise from a read error. The chain recombines TRBV7-7 with TRBJ2-1, with 9 bases aligning to TRBD2. This CDR3 has 15 residues. Germline values: CDR1 SSHAT, CDR2 FNYEAQ (reference sequence). In DNA, the CDR3 is TGTGCTAGCAGCCCGGGACTAGCTTACTACAATGAGCAGTTCTTC. It yields the protein CASSPGLAYYNEQFF.

V gene TRBV7-3 combines with J gene TRBJ1-1, with D perhaps matching TRBD1 (5 bases). Germline V gene data show CDR1 as SGHTA and CDR2 as FQGTGA. Trimming removed 4 bases at V and 8 bases at J, with 11 bases between. This CDR3 has 12 amino acids. CDR3 sequence (DNA): TGTGCCAGCAGCTCCCCGGGGGGAGAAGCTTTCTTT. This codes for CASSSPGGEAFF. The variable domain in full, completed from reference TRBV7-3 and TRBJ1-1, reads GAGVSQTPSNKVTEKGKYVELRCDPISGHTALYWYRQSLGQGPEFLIYFQGTGAADDSGLPNDRFFAVRPEGSVSTLKIQRTERGDSAVYLCASSSPGGEAFFGQGTRLTVV.

This chain joins TRBV29-1 and TRBJ2-7; 11 bases map to TRBD2. The CDR3 is 12 amino acids. The trim removed 6 bases at V and 7 bases at J, leaving 5 bases unmatched. CDR1 and CDR2 from the germline V gene are SQVTM and ANQGSEA. CDR3 loop: CSVTSGVNEQYF. For the CDR3, the DNA is TGCAGCGTGACTAGCGGGGTGAATGAGCAGTACTTC.

The chain joins TRBV6-5 to TRBJ2-3; D unclear. Per the germline V gene, CDR1 is MNHEY and CDR2 is SVGAGI. Trimming cost V 6 bases and J 2 bases, with 12 bases left between them. This CDR3 is 14 amino acids long. The CDR3 DNA follows: TGTGCCAGCAGGACCGACTCTGACACAGATACGCAGTATTTT. As protein: CASRTDSDTDTQYF.

This chain connects TRBV29-1 to TRBJ2-1; tentative D call: TRBD1 (6 bases). Germline lookup yields CDR1 SQVTM and CDR2 ANQGSEA. The CDR3 has 14 amino acids. Trimming left V 6 bases short and J 5 bases short, with 17 bases between. The CDR3, as DNA: TGCAGCGTGGGGGCCCACACAGGGAACAATGAGCAGTTCTTC. It specifies CSVGAHTGNNEQFF.

This clone occurred a few times. The chain links TRBV7-9 to TRBJ1-1; TRBD1 is a possible D gene (6 bases). With 5 bases removed from V and 5 bases from J, the gap between germline ends came to 12 bases. From germline, CDR1 is SEHNR and CDR2 FQNEAQ (reference sequence). The CDR3 consists of 13 residues. CDR3: CASSPRGGTEAFF. The DNA for the CDR3 is TGTGCCAGCAGCCCGAGGGGGGGGACTGAAGCTTTCTTT. The variable domain in full, completed from reference TRBV7-9 and TRBJ1-1, reads DTGVSQNPRHKITKRGQNVTFRCDPISEHNRLYWYRQTLGQGPEFLTYFQNEAQLEKSRLLSDRFSAERPKGSFSTLEIQRTEQGDSAMYLCASSPRGGTEAFFGQGTRLTVV.

The table lists this clone with a few counts. The rearrangement joins TRBV7-9 to TRBJ1-6; D is unresolved. Germline V lookup: CDR1 SEHNR, CDR2 FQNEAQ (reference sequence). The ends were cut back, 3 bases at V and 8 bases at J, with 5 bases in the middle. This CDR3 has 12 amino acids. The CDR3 coding sequence is TGTGCCAGCAGCTTCCCAGATTCACCCCTCCACTTT. Amino acids: CASSFPDSPLHF. Full variable domain (remainder filled in from reference TRBV7-9 and TRBJ1-6): DTGVSQNPRHKITKRGQNVTFRCDPISEHNRLYWYRQTLGQGPEFLTYFQNEAQLEKSRLLSDRFSAERPKGSFSTLEIQRTEQGDSAMYLCASSFPDSPLHFGNGTRLTVT.

The chain has TRBV7-2 and TRBJ1-3, with unresolved D. Germline CDR1 and CDR2: SGHTA and FQGNSA. The germline V and J ends were trimmed by 1 base and 4 bases, with 8 bases remaining between them. The CDR3 is 14 residues long. CDR3 DNA: TGTGCCAGCAGCTTAGATGGGATCGGAAACACCATATATTTT. Translated: CASSLDGIGNTIYF.

The chain recombines TRBV7-9 with TRBJ1-2, with D hard to call. The CDR3 extends over 13 amino acids. Trimming shortened V by 5 bases and J by 2 bases, and 9 bases separated the two germline ends. CDR1 and CDR2 (germline): SEHNR, FQNEAQ (reference sequence). The CDR3 coding sequence is TGTGCCAGCAGCCTACCCGGGAACTATGGCTACACCTTC. This gives the protein CASSLPGNYGYTF.

The rearrangement links TRBV7-9 to TRBJ2-3; tentative D call: TRBD2 (6 bases). CDR3 size: 15 residues. Germline CDR1 is SEHNR and CDR2 is FQNEAQ (reference sequence). V shed 5 bases and J shed 6 bases, with 18 bases lying between them. The CDR3 sequence: CASSPLGGPGDTQYF. CDR3 nucleotide sequence: TGTGCCAGCAGCCCCCTGGGGGGACCGGGGGATACGCAGTATTTT.

The genes are TRBV30 and TRBJ1-6; D is possibly TRBD1 (6 bases). The ends were cut back, 2 bases at V and 9 bases at J, with 11 bases in the middle. Germline CDR1 and CDR2: GTSNPN and SVGIG (reference sequence). The CDR3 totals 13 residues. CDR3 bases: TGTGCCTGGAGTAAACAGGGCAGTTCACCCCTCCACTTT. Its translation is CAWSKQGSSPLHF.

The chain has TRBV18 and TRBJ2-5; no clear D gene. CDR1 is KGHSH, CDR2 LQKENI, per germline. The CDR3 has 14 amino acids. Deletions cut 5 bases from V and 1 base from J, with 11 bases between. In DNA, the CDR3 is TGTGCCAGCTCAACCCTACAGTCCCAAGAGACCCAGTACTTC. Residues: CASSTLQSQETQYF.

The chain recombines TRBV30 with TRBJ1-3; D might be TRBD1 (5 bases). V was cut by 0 bases and J by 0 bases, with 9 bases left in between. The CDR3 runs 15 residues. The V gene's germline CDR1 is GTSNPN and CDR2 SVGIG (reference sequence). The CDR3: CAWSVYRSSGNTIYF. CDR3 nucleotides: TGTGCCTGGAGTGTCTACAGGTCCTCTGGAAACACCATATATTTT.

The sample holds a few counts of this clone. This rearrangement joins TRBV2 to TRBJ1-3, with D maybe TRBD1 (6 bases). CDR3 size: 15 residues. Trimming took off 6 bases at V and 0 bases at J, with 12 bases between the two ends. CDR1 SNHLY and CDR2 FYNNEI come from the germline V gene. CDR3 residues: CASSRDRNSGNTIYF. In DNA, the CDR3 is TGTGCCAGCAGCCGCGACAGGAACTCTGGAAACACCATATATTTT.

In its sample, this clone was seen once. The chain employs TRBV6-5 and TRBJ1-4; D is ambiguous. The V end lost 2 bases, the J end lost 3 bases, and 4 bases lay between the germline ends. CDR1 is MNHEY and CDR2 is SVGAGI in the germline V gene. The CDR3 extends over 13 amino acids. As DNA, the CDR3 is TGTGCCAGCAGTTACAGACCTAATGAAAAACTGTTTTTT. Translating gives CASSYRPNEKLFF.

As concerns this clone: Other DNA variants within this sample encode the same CDR3. The V call is TRBV29-1, the J call TRBJ2-5; 8 bases line up with TRBD1. Germline lookup yields CDR1 SQVTM and CDR2 ANQGSEA. V shed 6 bases, J shed 2 bases, and the junction held 5 bases outside the gene matches. The CDR3 contains 13 residues. CDR3 DNA sequence: TGCAGCGTCACGGGACAGGTGCAAGAGACCCAGTACTTC. Its translation is CSVTGQVQETQYF.

This clone is a singleton in its sample. The chain links TRBV6-5 to TRBJ1-1; possibly TRBD1 for D (5 bases). The CDR3 spans 15 residues. Trimming pared 7 bases from V and 1 base from J, leaving 16 bases between. Germline lookup yields CDR1 MNHEY and CDR2 SVGAGI. The CDR3 DNA reads as TGTGCCAGCATCGGTGGGGGACGGTCGAACACTGAAGCTTTCTTT. It codes for CASIGGGRSNTEAFF.